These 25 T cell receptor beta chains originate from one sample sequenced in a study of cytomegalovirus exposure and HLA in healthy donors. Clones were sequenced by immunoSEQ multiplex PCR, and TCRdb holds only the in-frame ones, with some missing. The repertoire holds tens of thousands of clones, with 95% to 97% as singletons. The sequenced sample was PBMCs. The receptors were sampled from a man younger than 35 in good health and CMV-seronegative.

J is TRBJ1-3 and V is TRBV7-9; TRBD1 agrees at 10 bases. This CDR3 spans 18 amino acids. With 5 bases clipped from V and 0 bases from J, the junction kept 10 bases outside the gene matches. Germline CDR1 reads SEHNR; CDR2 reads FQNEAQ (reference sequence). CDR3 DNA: TGTGCCAGCAGCCGGAGGGGACAGGGGTTCCTCTCTGGAAACACCATATATTTT. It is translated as CASSRRGQGFLSGNTIYF.

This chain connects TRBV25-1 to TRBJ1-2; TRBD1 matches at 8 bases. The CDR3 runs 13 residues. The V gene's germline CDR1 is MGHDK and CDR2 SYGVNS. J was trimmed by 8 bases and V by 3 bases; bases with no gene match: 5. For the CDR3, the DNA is TGTGCCAGCAGTGACAGGGGGCTAGGGGGCTACACCTTC. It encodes CASSDRGLGGYTF.

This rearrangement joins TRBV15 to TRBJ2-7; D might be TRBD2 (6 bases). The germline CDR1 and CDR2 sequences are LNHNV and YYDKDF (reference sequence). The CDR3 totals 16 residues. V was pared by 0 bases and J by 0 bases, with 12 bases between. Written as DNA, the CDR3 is TGTGCCACCAGCAGAGATCTGGACGGGAGCTCCTACGAGCAGTACTTC. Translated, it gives CATSRDLDGSSYEQYF.

CDR3 in DNA: TGTGCCAGCAGTGCCCAACAGGGGCTGGTCCACGAGCAGTACTTC. Its protein is CASSAQQGLVHEQYF. The chain is built from TRBV28 and TRBJ2-7, with TRBD1 matching over 7 bases. Trimming took 5 bases from V and 5 from J; bases not matched to a gene: 12. The CDR3 totals 15 residues. The germline V gene has CDR1 MDHEN and CDR2 SYDVKM. The full variable domain, completed using reference TRBV28 and TRBJ2-7, is DVKVTQSSRYLVKRTGEKVFLECVQDMDHENMFWYRQDPGLGLRLIYFSYDVKMKEKGDIPEGYSVSREKKERFSLILESASTNQTSMYLCASSAQQGLVHEQYFGPGTRLTVT.

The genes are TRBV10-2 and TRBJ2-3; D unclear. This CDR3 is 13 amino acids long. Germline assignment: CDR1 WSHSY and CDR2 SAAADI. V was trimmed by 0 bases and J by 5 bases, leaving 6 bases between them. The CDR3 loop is CASSESRLDTQYF. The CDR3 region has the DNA TGCGCCAGCAGTGAGTCGCGGTTAGATACGCAGTATTTT.

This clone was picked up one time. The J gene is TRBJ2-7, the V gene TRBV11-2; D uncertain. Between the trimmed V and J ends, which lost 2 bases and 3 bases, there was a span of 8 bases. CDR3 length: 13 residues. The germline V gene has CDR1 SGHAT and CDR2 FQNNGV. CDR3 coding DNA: TGTGCCAGCAGCTTACTGGCAGGCTACGAGCAGTACTTC. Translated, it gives CASSLLAGYEQYF.

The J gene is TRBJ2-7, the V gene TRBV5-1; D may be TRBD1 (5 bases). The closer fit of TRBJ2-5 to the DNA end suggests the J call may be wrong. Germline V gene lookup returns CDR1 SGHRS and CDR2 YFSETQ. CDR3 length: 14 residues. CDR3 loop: CASSKGSGRETQYF. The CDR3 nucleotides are TGCGCCAGCAGCAAGGGGTCCGGACGGGAGACCCAGTACTTC.

In DNA form, the CDR3 reads TGTGCCAGCAGCTTAGCAATAGGGGGTGAGCAGTTCTTC. Encoded protein: CASSLAIGGEQFF. The chain employs TRBV11-3 and TRBJ2-1; tentative D call: TRBD1 (6 bases). The CDR3 extends over 13 amino acids. Between the trimmed V and J ends, which lost 1 base and 9 bases, there was a span of 10 bases. Germline CDR1 is SGHNT and CDR2 is YENEEA.

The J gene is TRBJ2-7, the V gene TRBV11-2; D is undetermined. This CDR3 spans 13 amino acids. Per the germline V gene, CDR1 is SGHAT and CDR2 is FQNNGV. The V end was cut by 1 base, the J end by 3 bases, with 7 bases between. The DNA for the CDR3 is TGTGCCAGCAGCTTAGGCGCCGGCTACGAGCAGTACTTC. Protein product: CASSLGAGYEQYF.

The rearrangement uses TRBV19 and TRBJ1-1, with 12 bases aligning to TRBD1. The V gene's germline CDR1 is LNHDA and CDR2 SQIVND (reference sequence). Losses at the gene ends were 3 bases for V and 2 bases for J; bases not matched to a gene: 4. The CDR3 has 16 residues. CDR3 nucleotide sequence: TGTGCCAGTAGTATGGGGACAGGGGGCCTTAACACTGAAGCTTTCTTT. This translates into CASSMGTGGLNTEAFF.

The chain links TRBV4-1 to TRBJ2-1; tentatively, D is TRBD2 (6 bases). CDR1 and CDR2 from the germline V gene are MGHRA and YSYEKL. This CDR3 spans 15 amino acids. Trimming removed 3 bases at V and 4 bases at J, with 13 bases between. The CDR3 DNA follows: TGCGCCAGCAGCCATCCCGGGACTGCATACAATGAGCAGTTCTTC. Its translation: CASSHPGTAYNEQFF.

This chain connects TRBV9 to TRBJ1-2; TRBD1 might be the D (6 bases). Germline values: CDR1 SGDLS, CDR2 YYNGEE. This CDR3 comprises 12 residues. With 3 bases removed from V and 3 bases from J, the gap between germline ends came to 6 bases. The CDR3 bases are TGTGCCAGCAGCGACAGGGACTATGGCTACACCTTC. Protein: CASSDRDYGYTF.

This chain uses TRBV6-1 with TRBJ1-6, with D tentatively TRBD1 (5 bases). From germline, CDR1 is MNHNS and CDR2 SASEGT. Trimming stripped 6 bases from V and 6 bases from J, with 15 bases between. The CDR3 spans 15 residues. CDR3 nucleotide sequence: TGTGCCAGCAGCCTCTCTCGGGGGATTAATTCACCCCTCCACTTT. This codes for CASSLSRGINSPLHF.

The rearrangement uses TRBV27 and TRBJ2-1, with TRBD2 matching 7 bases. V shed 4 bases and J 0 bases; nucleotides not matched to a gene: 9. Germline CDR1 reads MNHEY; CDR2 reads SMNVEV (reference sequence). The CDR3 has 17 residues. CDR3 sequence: CASSSLTSRSSYNEQFF. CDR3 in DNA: TGTGCCAGCAGTTCCTTGACTAGCCGGAGCTCCTACAATGAGCAGTTCTTC.

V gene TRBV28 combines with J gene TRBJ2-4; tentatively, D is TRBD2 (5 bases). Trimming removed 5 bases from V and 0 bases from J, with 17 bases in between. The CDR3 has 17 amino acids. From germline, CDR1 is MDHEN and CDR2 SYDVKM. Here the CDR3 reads CASSSGSLDLAKNIQYF. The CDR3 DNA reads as TGTGCCAGCAGTAGCGGAAGTTTAGACTTAGCCAAAAACATTCAGTACTTC.

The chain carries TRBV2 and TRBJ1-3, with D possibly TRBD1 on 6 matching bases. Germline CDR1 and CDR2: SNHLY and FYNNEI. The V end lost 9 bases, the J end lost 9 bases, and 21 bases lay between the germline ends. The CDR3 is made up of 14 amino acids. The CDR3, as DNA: TGTGCCAGTCACCCGGGACAAGGAGGTTCCACCATATATTTT. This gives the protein CASHPGQGGSTIYF.

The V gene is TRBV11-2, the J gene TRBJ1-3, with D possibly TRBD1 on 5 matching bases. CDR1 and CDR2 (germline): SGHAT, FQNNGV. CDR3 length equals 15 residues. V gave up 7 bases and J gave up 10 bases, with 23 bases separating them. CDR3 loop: CASIQTGGSGGTIYF. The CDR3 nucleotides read TGTGCCAGCATCCAAACCGGGGGGTCTGGAGGGACCATATATTTT.

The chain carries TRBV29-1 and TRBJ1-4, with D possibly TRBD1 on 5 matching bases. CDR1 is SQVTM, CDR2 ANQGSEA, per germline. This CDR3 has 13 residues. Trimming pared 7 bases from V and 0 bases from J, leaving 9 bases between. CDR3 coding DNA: TGCAGCGCTGTGACAGCAACTAATGAAAAACTGTTTTTT. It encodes CSAVTATNEKLFF.

The CDR3 protein is CASSTHRGNNSPLHF. The CDR3 DNA sequence: TGTGCCAGCAGTACGCACAGGGGGAATAATTCACCCCTCCACTTT. J is TRBJ1-6 and V is TRBV28, with TRBD1 matching 8 bases. Germline values: CDR1 MDHEN, CDR2 SYDVKM. The CDR3 extends over 15 amino acids. Trimming cost V 5 bases and J 5 bases; bases outside gene matches: 5.

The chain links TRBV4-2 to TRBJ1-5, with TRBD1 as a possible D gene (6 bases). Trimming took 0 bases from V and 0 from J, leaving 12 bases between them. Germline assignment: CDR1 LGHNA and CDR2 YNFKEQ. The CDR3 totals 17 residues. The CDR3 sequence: CASSQEVPGDSNQPQHF. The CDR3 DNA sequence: TGTGCCAGCAGCCAAGAGGTGCCAGGGGATAGCAATCAGCCCCAGCATTTT.

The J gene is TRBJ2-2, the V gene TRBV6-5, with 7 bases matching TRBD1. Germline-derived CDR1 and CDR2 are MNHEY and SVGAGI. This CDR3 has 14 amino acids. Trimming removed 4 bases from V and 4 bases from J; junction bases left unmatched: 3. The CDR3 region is CASSWDSSTGELFF. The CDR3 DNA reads TGTGCCAGCAGTTGGGACAGCTCCACCGGGGAGCTGTTTTTT.

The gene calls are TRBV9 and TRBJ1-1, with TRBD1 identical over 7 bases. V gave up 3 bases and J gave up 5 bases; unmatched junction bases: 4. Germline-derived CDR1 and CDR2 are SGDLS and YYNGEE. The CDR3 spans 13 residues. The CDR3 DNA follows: TGTGCCAGCAGCGCAGTCAGGGGGACTGAAGCTTTCTTT. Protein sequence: CASSAVRGTEAFF.

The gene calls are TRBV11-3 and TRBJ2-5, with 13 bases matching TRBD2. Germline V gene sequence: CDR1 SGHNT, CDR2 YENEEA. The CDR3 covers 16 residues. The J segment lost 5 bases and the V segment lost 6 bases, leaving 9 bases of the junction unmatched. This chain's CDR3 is CASRPGLAGVWETQYF. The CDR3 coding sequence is TGTGCCAGCAGACCTGGACTAGCGGGAGTCTGGGAGACCCAGTACTTC.

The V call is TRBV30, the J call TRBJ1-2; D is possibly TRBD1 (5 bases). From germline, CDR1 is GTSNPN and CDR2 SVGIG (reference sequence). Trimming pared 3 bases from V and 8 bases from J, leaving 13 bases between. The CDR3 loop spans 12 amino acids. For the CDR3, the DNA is TGTGCCTGGAGCCCCGGGGGGGACGGCTACACCTTC. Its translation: CAWSPGGDGYTF. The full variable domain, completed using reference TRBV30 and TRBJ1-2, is SQTIHQWPATLVQPVGSPLSLECTVEGTSNPNLYWYRQAAGRGLQLLFYSVGIGQISSEVPQNLSASRPQDRQFILSSKKLLLSDSGFYLCAWSPGGDGYTFGSGTRLTVV.

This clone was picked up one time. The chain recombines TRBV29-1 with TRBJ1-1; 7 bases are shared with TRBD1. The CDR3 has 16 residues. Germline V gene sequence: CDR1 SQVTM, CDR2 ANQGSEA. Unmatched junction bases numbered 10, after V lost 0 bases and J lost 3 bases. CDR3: CSVEDPGDSRDTEAFF. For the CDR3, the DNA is TGCAGCGTTGAAGATCCAGGGGACAGTCGGGACACTGAAGCTTTCTTT.